This TCR beta chain was found in a study of shared clonotypes between healthy human individuals. Study-level findings and limits: Sequencing of the sorted subsets was shown by rarefaction to be incomplete despite large depth. Across four donors, naive CD4 shared roughly 5.1%, naive CD8 approximately 3.5%, memory CD4 approximately 2.5%, memory CD8 over 0.3%. Clonotypes shared by all four sorted-subset donors had higher generation probabilities than non-shared clonotypes. Memory subsets had estimated richness that was generally smaller than that of naive subsets.

With respect to this clone: What it binds is unknown.

Repertoires were generated with immunoSEQ multiplex PCR, while TCRdb's copy carries only in-frame clones and drops some. The repertoire holds some 2,100,000 clones, with approximately 94% as singletons. From germline, CDR1 is LNHDA and CDR2 SQIVND (reference sequence). The CDR3 totals 12 residues. V shed 5 bases and J shed 8 bases, with 10 bases lying between them. V usage is TRBV19 and J usage is TRBJ2-1, with unresolved D. This clonotype was sampled from a man aged 18 to 35 in good health. The sample taken for sequencing was naive CD4+ T cells sorted from blood. The subset: CD45RA+ positively selected. Here the CDR3 reads CASSDRRDEQFF. The DNA of the CDR3 is TGTGCCAGTAGTGACCGTAGGGATGAGCAGTTCTTC.